Listed below are T cell receptor beta chains from one sample, sequenced in a study of cytomegalovirus exposure and HLA in healthy donors. Repertoires were generated with immunoSEQ multiplex PCR, while TCRdb's copy carries only in-frame clones and drops some. The sample records 130,000 to 150,000 clones, around 67% being singletons. Sequenced sample: PBMCs. All receptors come from a man aged 18 to 30 in good health and CMV-seropositive. CDR3s include the opening cysteine and the closing phenylalanine or tryptophan. D genes are given only for firm matches. Clone size is stated in some rows and not others, as once, few, many or a class when expanded.

j_call v_call clone_size d_call cdr3_nt cdr3_aa
TRBJ2-3 TRBV28 NA NA TGTGCCAGCAGTTTAAGCGGCCTAAACACAGATACGCAGTATTTT CASSLSGLNTDTQYF
TRBJ2-2 TRBV28 NA TRBD1 TGTGCCAACAGACGACAGGGTGGCACCGGGGAGCTGTTTTTT CANRRQGGTGELFF
TRBJ2-2 TRBV7-5 NA NA TGTGCCAGCCTCCAGGTGACAGGGGGCACCGGGGAGCTGTTTTTT CASLQVTGGTGELFF
TRBJ1-3 TRBV28 NA TRBD1 TGTGCCAGCAGTTTTGACAGGGCTGGAAACACCATATATTTT CASSFDRAGNTIYF
TRBJ2-7 TRBV9 once NA TGTGCCAGCAGCCCTGGGGCGGCAGGTATATACGAGCAGTACTTC CASSPGAAGIYEQYF
TRBJ1-1 TRBV11-3 NA NA TGTGCCAGCAGCGTCACAGGGTTCACTGAAGCTTTCTTT CASSVTGFTEAFF
TRBJ2-1 TRBV7-6 NA NA TGTGCCAGCAGCTTAGTCGGGAGCTCCTACAATGAGCAGTTCTTC CASSLVGSSYNEQFF
TRBJ2-3 TRBV4-2 NA TRBD1 TGTGCCAGCAGCCAGAGGGGGCGGCGGGCGAACACAGATACGCAGTATTTT CASSQRGRRANTDTQYF
TRBJ2-2 TRBV5-1 few NA TGCGCCAGCAGCTTGGGGTCCGGGACGAACACCGGGGAGCTGTTTTTT CASSLGSGTNTGELFF
TRBJ1-4 TRBV19 NA TRBD1 TGTGCCAGCCGACTGGACAGGGGGACTAATGAAAAACTGTTTTTT CASRLDRGTNEKLFF
TRBJ2-1 TRBV13 NA TRBD2 TGTGCCAGCAGCTTGGGGGGGGTTGGCTACAATGAGCAGTTCTTC CASSLGGVGYNEQFF
TRBJ1-5 TRBV18 NA TRBD1 TGTGCCAGCTCCACGGGACAGGGGAATAGCAATCAGCCCCAGCATTTT CASSTGQGNSNQPQHF
TRBJ2-7 TRBV20-1 NA NA TGCAGTGCTCACAGGCACTACGAGCAGTACTTC CSAHRHYEQYF
TRBJ1-5 TRBV6-6 NA NA TGTGCCAGCAGCCCTGCTCGAGGGCCCCAGCATTTT CASSPARGPQHF
TRBJ2-2 TRBV28 NA TRBD2 TGTGCCAGCAGCTCTGGACTAGCGGGATACACCGGGGAGCTGTTTTTT CASSSGLAGYTGELFF
TRBJ1-4 TRBV7-8 NA NA TGTGCCAGCAGCTTAGCGCGGTGGAGGGAGAGGGAAAAACTGTTTTTT CASSLARWREREKLFF
TRBJ2-7 TRBV6-6 NA NA TGTGCCAGCAGCCACCTAGGCCACGAGCAGTACTTC CASSHLGHEQYF
TRBJ1-2 TRBV30 NA NA TGTGCCTGGAGTAAACAAGAGGTTGGTGGCTACACCTTC CAWSKQEVGGYTF
TRBJ1-1 TRBV2 few NA TGTGCCAGCAGTGAAGGAGTCAACACTGAAGCTTTCTTT CASSEGVNTEAFF
TRBJ1-1 TRBV4-3 NA NA TGCGCCAGCAGCCAAGGGCGGGACTTGGACGCTGAAGCTTTCTTT CASSQGRDLDAEAFF
TRBJ1-1 TRBV29-1 NA NA TGCAGCGTACAATCCATCGCCGCTGAAGCTTTCTTT CSVQSIAAEAFF
TRBJ1-1 TRBV5-1 once NA TGCGCCAGCAGCCTTGCCCCTCAGGGCGGGAACACTGAAGCTTTCTTT CASSLAPQGGNTEAFF
TRBJ1-1 TRBV6-1 NA NA TGTGCCAGCGGAAGAGGCAGGGGAACTGAAGCTTTCTTT CASGRGRGTEAFF
TRBJ1-2 TRBV19 once NA TGTGCCAGTAGTATGATCGGGTCTAACTATGGCTACACCTTC CASSMIGSNYGYTF
TRBJ1-1 TRBV21-1 NA NA TGTGCCAGCAGCCGCGGAGACCCCATGAACACTGAAGCTTTCTTT CASSRGDPMNTEAFF
TRBJ1-2 TRBV19 once TRBD1 TGTGCCAGTAGTATTACGGGACAGAAGAACTATGGCTACACCTTC CASSITGQKNYGYTF
TRBJ2-1 TRBV9 NA TRBD2 TGTGCCAGCAGCTATAGCGGGAACTCCTACAATGAGCAGTTCTTC CASSYSGNSYNEQFF
TRBJ2-3 TRBV7-3 NA NA TGTGCCAGCAGCTTAACCGGGGGCGGGAGTGCAGATACGCAGTATTTT CASSLTGGGSADTQYF
TRBJ1-1 TRBV6-5 NA NA TGTGCCAGCAGTTACTTCAGGGGCGGTGAAGCTTTCTTT CASSYFRGGEAFF
TRBJ2-7 TRBV7-2 NA TRBD1 TGTGCCAGCAGCTTACGGGGACAGGGGGCTTACTACGAGCAGTACTTC CASSLRGQGAYYEQYF
TRBJ2-2 TRBV27 NA TRBD1 TGTGCCGGCGGCCCGTCAGGGGGCACCGGGGAGCTGTTTTTT CAGGPSGGTGELFF
TRBJ2-2 TRBV5-8 NA TRBD1 TGTGCCAGCAGCCAGGGACAGGGAACCGGGGAGCTGTTTTTT CASSQGQGTGELFF
TRBJ2-1 TRBV29-1 few TRBD1 TGCAGCGTTGAAGGGACAGGGGGCGAGTTCTTC CSVEGTGGEFF
TRBJ2-7 TRBV7-8 once NA TGTGCCAGCAGCTTAGTTGGTGTTGGTGTGTCCTTCTACGAGCAGTACTTC CASSLVGVGVSFYEQYF
TRBJ1-5 TRBV2 NA TRBD1 TGTGCCAGCAGGGGACAGGGGGAACAGCCCCAGCATTTT CASRGQGEQPQHF
TRBJ1-3 TRBV6-5 NA TRBD1 TGTGCCAGCAGTTGGAGGGGGCAGGGAAACACCATATATTTT CASSWRGQGNTIYF
TRBJ2-7 TRBV6-5 few TRBD2 TGTGCCAGCACCCCGGGACTAGCGGGAGGGCAGGGGCAGTACTTC CASTPGLAGGQGQYF
TRBJ2-3 TRBV18 NA NA TGTGCCAGCTCCCAAGGGGGGGATGCAGATACGCAGTATTTT CASSQGGDADTQYF
TRBJ2-1 TRBV4-1 few TRBD1 TGCGCCAGCAGCCGCCTACAGGGGGCGCATTCCAATGAGCAGTTCTTC CASSRLQGAHSNEQFF
TRBJ2-7 TRBV30 NA TRBD1 TGTGCCTGGAGCGGGGACAGGGGGGCCCTCTACGAGCAGTACTTC CAWSGDRGALYEQYF
TRBJ2-5 TRBV5-6 NA NA TGTGCCAGCAGCGCATTAGGACAGAAAGAGACCCAGTACTTC CASSALGQKETQYF
TRBJ2-7 TRBV28 NA TRBD1 TGTGCCAGCGCATCACCGGGACAGGGGGAGGAATGGCAGTACTTC CASASPGQGEEWQYF
TRBJ1-2 TRBV5-1 NA NA TGCGCCAGCAGCCTGGAGGTAGGGAGTCATGGCTACACCTTC CASSLEVGSHGYTF
TRBJ1-6 TRBV5-1 NA TRBD1 TGCGCCAGCAGGGTGGGGGACAGAGATAATTCACCCCTCCACTTT CASRVGDRDNSPLHF
TRBJ2-3 TRBV10-3 few NA TGTGCCATCTTGGGGACAACCGCAACAGATACGCAGTATTTT CAILGTTATDTQYF
TRBJ2-7 TRBV6-5 NA TRBD1 TGTGCCAGCAGTGCGCCGGGACAGGACTCCTACGAGCAGTACTTC CASSAPGQDSYEQYF
TRBJ2-1 TRBV7-2 NA TRBD2 TGTGCCAGCAGCTTAGCGGCTAGCGGCCTTTACAATGAGCAGTTCTTC CASSLAASGLYNEQFF
TRBJ1-6 TRBV5-1 NA TRBD1 TGCGCCAGCGGACAGGGGGTAAGTTCACCCCTCCACTTT CASGQGVSSPLHF
TRBJ2-3 TRBV5-1 once NA TGCGCCAGCAGCTCTAAGACAGATACGCAGTATTTT CASSSKTDTQYF
TRBJ2-5 TRBV5-1 few TRBD2 TGCGCCACCCAGCTCGGGACTAGCGGGGGGGCCGGGGAGACCCAGTACTTC CATQLGTSGGAGETQYF
TRBJ2-1 TRBV7-9 NA TRBD2 TGTGCCAGCAGCTTACGTCCGAAAAGTAGCGGGATAGAGGTTGAGCAGTTCTTC CASSLRPKSSGIEVEQFF
TRBJ1-2 TRBV6-1 NA TRBD1 TGTGCCAGCAGTGACGGCAGGGGGCAGGACTATGGCTACACCTTC CASSDGRGQDYGYTF
TRBJ2-3 TRBV5-8 NA TRBD2 TGTGCCAGCAGGCCTAGCGGGGGGGCAACAGATACGCAGTATTTT CASRPSGGATDTQYF
TRBJ2-7 TRBV28 few NA TGTGCCAGCAGTGTTTCTTTCGGACTGGGCTCCTACGAGCAGTACTTC CASSVSFGLGSYEQYF
TRBJ2-5 TRBV30 NA NA TGTGCCTGGAGTGTTTCTCGAGAGACCCAGTACTTC CAWSVSRETQYF